The following is a T cell receptor beta chain sequence with its context. Its antigen remains unidentified. Base qualities were left out, and no much larger clone turns up one base away. This sample is drawn from a study of beta chain features in type 1 diabetes (dated by TCRdb to between 2017 and 2018). For context, the study as a whole: No differences in mean age, gender distribution, total cell number or subset yield were found between patients and healthy donors. A total of roughly 98,000,000 sorted cells were examined across all samples, and RNA yield correlated strongly with the number of cells per subset. In the study, TCRB repertoires of sorted circulating CD4+ T cell subsets from recently diagnosed type 1 diabetes patients were compared with those of matched healthy donors. Naive and central memory subsets were obtained from all 28 donors, but regulatory and stem cell-like memory subsets were isolated from only 8 patients and about eight healthy donors. Beyond this particular receptor, the publication reports: Type 1 diabetes patients showed a moderate but significant shortening of TCRB CDR3 length in all four CD4+ subsets. Because cDNA was sequenced instead of genomic DNA, activated cells with high expression could be over-represented, although the groups did not differ in activation or CD3 levels. Naive, central memory and regulatory TCRB repertoires appeared to be more similar among patients than among healthy donors. Shorter templates might be favored by PCR, yet because patient and control samples were amplified and corrected together, any such skew would affect both groups equally. HLA sub-analyses involved small numbers of individuals, so any influence of HLA type on TCRB rearrangement remained unresolved. At VDJ recombination sites, type 1 diabetes patients had fewer insertions and more deleted nucleotides, which implies abnormalities in thymic rearrangement.

The entire isolated RNA was reverse transcribed using the High Capacity cDNA Reverse Transcription Kit, and thus expressed TCRB transcripts were sequenced. Deep immunoSEQ sequencing was applied to naive, central memory and regulatory T cell samples, giving an average of about 3.8 million total reads per sample. Sorted cells were lysed in RLT buffer, and RNA was extracted using DNase-treated RNeasy Micro or Mini kits according to cell number. Each cell subset was processed on its own to prevent cross-contamination, while patient and healthy donor samples were processed together. Using the immunoSEQ multiplex PCR, TCRB sequences were amplified from cDNA into 87-bp fragments spanning the CDR3 region. The amplicons were sequenced using the Illumina HiSeq platform. The published analysis was carried out like this. PCR bias was computationally corrected using synthetic template baselines, reads within Hamming distance 2 were collapsed, and singletons that could not be merged were discarded. Reads were aligned against IMGT to assign V, D and J genes, CDR3 length and insertions or deletions at six rearrangement sites. Within each subset, clonotype counts were normalized to sorted cell number, after which true diversity and Gini coefficients were computed with the tcR R package. The overlap coefficient, calculated on TCRB nucleotide sequences, was used to quantify repertoire sharing. Out-of-frame TCRB sequences from naive cells were analyzed to stand in for the pre-selection repertoire. As stored in TCRdb, this immuneACCESS dataset retains in-frame rearrangements with V and J assigned. A fraction of the clones does not appear; measured against another copy, unresolved V genes explain less than half of the discrepancy, and the remainder lacks a known reason. The V and J calls and clone size come from that table; D and trimming were worked out from the DNA. In this sample the table shows fewer than 350,000 clones, less than 20% of which occur a single time. The ten largest clones capture around 0.044% of the sample.

From the germline V gene, CDR1 is SGHRS and CDR2 is YFSETQ. Including cysteine and phenylalanine, the CDR3 has 15 amino acids. Of all the DNA, just the CDR3 is kept, 45 bases in frame from base 1. V is clipped by 2 bases and J by 1 base, and the sequence between their germline boundaries is 12 bases long. A single peripheral blood draw of 95 to 150 mL on average was collected from each donor into heparinised tubes. Using a panel that included CD45RO, CCR7, CD25, CD127, CD95 and CD27, naive, central memory, regulatory and stem cell-like memory CD4+ T cells were sorted on a BD FACSAria II. A purity above 95% was achieved for all sorted populations. PBMCs were isolated right away by Lymphoprep density gradient centrifugation and were stained directly, without culture. To minimize batch effects, samples were stained and sorted in pairs, one healthy donor with one patient per experiment.

The chain is assembled from TRBV5-1 and TRBJ1-1; the D gene is perhaps TRBD1, on 5 matching bases. This TCR came from a woman aged 18-35 years in good health. The sequencing sample was made of naive CD4+ T cells from blood. The sample's cell subset or site label, in plain terms: true naive CD4+ T cells. CDR3 reads: CASSLLGQGNTEAFF. The DNA sequence is TGCGCCAGCAGCTTATTGGGCCAGGGGAACACTGAAGCTTTCTTT.